A single sample gave rise to the 25 T cell receptor beta chains below, sequenced in a study of CD8+ T cells in alopecia areata. Sequencing used cDNA as its template, made by extracting RNA and reverse transcribing it. Repertoires were generated with immunoSEQ multiplex PCR, while TCRdb's copy carries only in-frame clones and drops some. The sample includes 110,000 to 150,000 clones, roughly 61% of them seen just once. The sequences come from CD4+ T cells sorted from blood, collected at week 0. The receptors were sampled from a human donor with alopecia areata.

The chain couples TRBV2 to TRBJ2-2; D possibly corresponds to TRBD2 (5 bases). V was shortened by 4 bases and J by 3 bases, with 9 bases between the two germline ends. In germline, CDR1 is SNHLY, CDR2 FYNNEI. The CDR3 length is 14 residues. The chain's CDR3 is CASSVGEYTGELFF. CDR3 in DNA: TGTGCCAGCAGTGTCGGGGAATACACCGGGGAGCTGTTTTTT.

The chain carries TRBV29-1 and TRBJ2-1; 10 bases are shared with TRBD1. The trim removed 4 bases at V and 9 bases at J, leaving 9 bases unmatched. The V gene's germline CDR1 is SQVTM and CDR2 ANQGSEA. The CDR3 is 14 amino acids. The CDR3 is CSVGVRDRGIEQFF. CDR3 DNA: TGCAGCGTTGGAGTCCGGGACAGGGGAATTGAGCAGTTCTTC.

The V gene is TRBV7-9, the J gene TRBJ1-5; the D is unclear. The CDR3 has 14 residues. CDR1 is SEHNR and CDR2 is FQNEAQ in the germline V gene (reference sequence). With 5 bases removed from V and 4 bases from J, the gap between germline ends came to 12 bases. The CDR3 bases are TGTGCCAGCAGCCTCACGGACGGGAATCAGCCCCAGCATTTT. It translates to CASSLTDGNQPQHF. The full variable domain, completed using reference TRBV7-9 and TRBJ1-5, is DTGVSQNPRHKITKRGQNVTFRCDPISEHNRLYWYRQTLGQGPEFLTYFQNEAQLEKSRLLSDRFSAERPKGSFSTLEIQRTEQGDSAMYLCASSLTDGNQPQHFGDGTRLSIL.

The V call is TRBV5-6, the J call TRBJ1-4; a possible D gene is TRBD1 (6 bases). The V end lost 4 bases, the J end lost 0 bases, and 13 bases lay between the germline ends. CDR3 length: 16 amino acids. CDR1 is SGHDT, CDR2 YYEEEE, per germline. The CDR3 DNA is TGTGCCAGCAGCCGGGGGGGCCAGGCAACTAATGAAAAACTGTTTTTT. Its protein product is CASSRGGQATNEKLFF.

The chain is built from TRBV6-1 and TRBJ2-6; maybe TRBD1 (6 bases). With 3 bases removed from V and 0 bases from J, the gap between germline ends came to 12 bases. Germline CDR1 reads MNHNS; CDR2 reads SASEGT. The CDR3 spans 17 residues. The CDR3 nucleotides read TGTGCCAGCAGTGACGGGACACCTAACTCTGGGGCCAACGTCCTGACTTTC. This codes for CASSDGTPNSGANVLTF.

Worth noting for this clone: The junction does not match germline at one end; this may be a read error. The chain employs TRBV11-1 and TRBJ1-4; D gene uncertain. CDR3 length equals 17 residues. Per germline, CDR1 SGHAT and CDR2 FQDESV (reference sequence). In nucleotides, the CDR3 is TGTGCCAGCAGCCTAGCAAGACGTGGGATTTTTGGAGAAAAACTGTTTTTT. Encoded protein: CASSLARRGIFGEKLFF.

This chain connects TRBV6-5 to TRBJ1-2; 10 bases align to TRBD1. This CDR3 contains 15 residues. Germline V gene sequence: CDR1 MNHEY, CDR2 SVGAGI. V lost 5 bases, J lost 5 bases, and 8 bases stayed unmatched. DNA for the CDR3: TGTGCCAGCAGTGGCGGGACAGGGGATGGATATGGCTACACCTTC. It specifies CASSGGTGDGYGYTF.

V is TRBV7-2 and J is TRBJ1-1; D is undetermined. This CDR3 comprises 13 residues. Trimming left V 5 bases short and J 1 base short, with 8 bases between. From germline, CDR1 is SGHTA and CDR2 FQGNSA. This CDR3 is CASSAPPNTEAFF. The CDR3 nucleotides are TGTGCCAGCAGCGCCCCCCCGAACACTGAAGCTTTCTTT.

V gene TRBV30 combines with J gene TRBJ2-7, with 8 bases that match TRBD1. V was pared by 2 bases and J by 13 bases, with 13 bases of the junction left unmatched. Germline values: CDR1 GTSNPN, CDR2 SVGIG (reference sequence). The CDR3 runs 13 residues. This CDR3 reads CAWSSQLGTGHYF. CDR3 in DNA: TGTGCCTGGAGTTCTCAACTAGGGACAGGTCATTACTTC.

The gene calls are TRBV9 and TRBJ1-2; 7 bases agree with TRBD1. This CDR3 has 16 amino acids. Germline V gene data show CDR1 as SGDLS and CDR2 as YYNGEE. V trimming: 4 bases; J trimming: 4 bases; junction bases outside the gene matches: 13. The CDR3 protein is CASSLSGTGTAYGYTF. CDR3 in DNA: TGTGCCAGCAGCCTCTCGGGGACCGGGACAGCCTATGGCTACACCTTC.

The V gene is TRBV2, the J gene TRBJ1-2, with D possibly matching TRBD1 (5 bases). This CDR3 is built from 13 residues. V shed 7 bases and J shed 8 bases, with 17 bases lying between them. Per the germline V gene, CDR1 is SNHLY and CDR2 is FYNNEI. CDR3 nucleotide sequence: TGTGCCAGCACCCAAGAGGGCGCAGGGGGCTACACCTTC. Residues: CASTQEGAGGYTF. The full variable domain, its missing parts supplied by reference TRBV2 and TRBJ1-2, is EPEVTQTPSHQVTQMGQEVILRCVPISNHLYFYWYRQILGQKVEFLVSFYNNEISEKSEIFDDQFSVERPDGSNFTLKIRSTKLEDSAMYFCASTQEGAGGYTFGSGTRLTVV.

This clone was observed once. The gene calls are TRBV25-1 and TRBJ2-7; TRBD1 matches 8 bases. Germline V gives CDR1 MGHDK, CDR2 SYGVNS. V gave up 5 bases and J gave up 4 bases; unmatched junction bases: 4. The CDR3 loop spans 13 amino acids. The CDR3 here is CASSQGAAYEQYF. The CDR3 coding sequence is TGTGCCAGCAGTCAGGGGGCAGCTTACGAGCAGTACTTC.

The chain recombines TRBV30 with TRBJ1-2; D call uncertain. Germline CDR1 GTSNPN, CDR2 SVGIG (reference sequence). CDR3 size: 11 residues. V shed 0 bases and J shed 7 bases, with 6 bases lying between them. DNA of the CDR3: TGTGCCTGGAGTGTTGGGGTTGGCTACACCTTC. Translated, it gives CAWSVGVGYTF.

This clone occurred a few times. This sequence joins TRBV4-3 and TRBJ2-5; D is unclear. Trimming took 1 base from V and 3 from J, leaving 15 bases between them. The CDR3 contains 16 residues. Looked up from germline, CDR1 is LGHNA and CDR2 is YSLEER. The CDR3 is CASSQGLIGWEETQYF. In nucleotides, the CDR3 is TGCGCCAGCAGCCAAGGTCTCATAGGATGGGAAGAGACCCAGTACTTC.

This clone has a handful of counts. The chain joins TRBV30 to TRBJ2-3; D possibly uses TRBD1 or TRBD2 (5 bases each). Trimming removed 2 bases at V and 11 bases at J, with 14 bases between. The CDR3 totals 12 residues. Germline CDR1 GTSNPN, CDR2 SVGIG (reference sequence). The CDR3 bases are TGTGCCTGGAGTTCGGGACCGCGGAGGCAGTATTTT. Protein sequence: CAWSSGPRRQYF.

V is TRBV6-5 and J is TRBJ2-6, with D possibly TRBD2 on 6 matching bases. V was trimmed by 2 bases and J by 8 bases, leaving 7 bases between them. The CDR3 consists of 13 residues. CDR1 and CDR2 (germline): MNHEY, SVGAGI. CDR3 sequence (DNA): TGTGCCAGCAGTTACGGGGGGTCCAACGTCCTGACTTTC. Translated: CASSYGGSNVLTF.

This clone has more than one count but fewer than ten. The chain links TRBV6-6 to TRBJ2-3; 8 bases line up with TRBD1. CDR3 length equals 13 residues. With 9 bases clipped from V and 5 bases from J, the junction kept 7 bases outside the gene matches. Germline V gene sequence: CDR1 MNHNY, CDR2 SVGAGI (reference sequence). The CDR3 DNA reads as TGTGCCAGTATCGGACAGGGTCGAGATACGCAGTATTTT. Protein product: CASIGQGRDTQYF.

V gene TRBV7-9 combines with J gene TRBJ1-1; D perhaps matches TRBD1 (5 bases). The CDR3 totals 14 residues. V dropped 8 bases and J dropped 1 base, with 14 bases sitting between them. CDR1 and CDR2 from the germline V gene are SEHNR and FQNEAQ (reference sequence). The CDR3 bases are TGTGCCAGCGCCATGGGAGGGGCGAACACTGAAGCTTTCTTT. Protein sequence: CASAMGGANTEAFF.

The rearrangement links TRBV7-9 to TRBJ1-2, with TRBD1 as a possible D gene (6 bases). The CDR3 is 15 residues long. V was trimmed by 2 bases and J by 5 bases, leaving 15 bases between them. Germline-derived CDR1 and CDR2 are SEHNR and FQNEAQ (reference sequence). The CDR3 loop reads CASSLYPGALYGYTF. DNA for the CDR3: TGTGCCAGCAGCTTATACCCGGGGGCGCTTTATGGCTACACCTTC.

This chain links TRBV11-2 with TRBJ2-7, with a tentative D call TRBD1 (5 bases). Germline lookup yields CDR1 SGHAT and CDR2 FQNNGV. The CDR3 length is 17 residues. V was pared by 5 bases and J by 2 bases, with 22 bases between. This chain's CDR3 is CASSPLARAGKTYEQYF. The CDR3 coding sequence is TGTGCCAGCAGCCCCCTGGCCCGAGCAGGGAAAACCTACGAGCAGTACTTC.

With respect to this clone: Different DNA sequences within this sample yield the same CDR3. V usage is TRBV5-1 and J usage is TRBJ2-7, with D hard to call. Between the trimmed V and J ends, which lost 0 bases and 3 bases, there was a span of 4 bases. Germline V CDR1 and CDR2: SGHRS, YFSETQ. The CDR3 is 12 amino acids. CDR3 residues: CASSLGGYEQYF. The CDR3 nucleotides read TGCGCCAGCAGCTTGGGCGGCTACGAGCAGTACTTC.

The rearrangement joins TRBV11-2 to TRBJ1-3, with TRBD1 matching over 7 bases. This CDR3 spans 16 amino acids. In germline, CDR1 is SGHAT, CDR2 FQNNGV. Trimming cost V 0 bases and J 4 bases; bases outside gene matches: 6. The DNA for the CDR3 is TGTGCCAGCAGCTTAGAAGGACAGGTCTACGGAAACACCATATATTTT. It is translated as CASSLEGQVYGNTIYF.

The V gene is TRBV21-1, the J gene TRBJ2-3. TRBV21-1 is described as a pseudogene. This CDR3 has 11 amino acids. The CDR3 DNA follows: TGTGCCAGCTTCTGGACAGATACGCAGTATTTT. This sequence encodes CASFWTDTQYF.

The V gene is TRBV7-2, the J gene TRBJ2-3; the match to TRBD2 covers 10 bases. This CDR3 has 17 residues. J was trimmed by 0 bases and V by 1 base; bases with no gene match: 4. Per germline, CDR1 SGHTA and CDR2 FQGNSA. Written as DNA, the CDR3 is TGTGCCAGCAGCTTAGGACTAGCGGGCCGGAGCACAGATACGCAGTATTTT. Its translation is CASSLGLAGRSTDTQYF.

DNA of the CDR3: TGTGCCAGCAGTGAAAGACAGCTATACACTGAAGCTTTCTTT. Translation gives CASSERQLYTEAFF. V and J are TRBV2 and TRBJ1-1; weak D call: TRBD1 (5 bases). The V end lost 2 bases, the J end lost 3 bases, and 10 bases lay between the germline ends. The CDR3 is made up of 14 amino acids. Looked up from germline, CDR1 is SNHLY and CDR2 is FYNNEI.